A selection of T cell receptor beta chains follows, all from one sample in a study of cytomegalovirus exposure and HLA in healthy donors. TCRdb's copy holds only in-frame clones and misses some; the assay was immunoSEQ multiplex PCR. The table has 90,000 to 100,000 clones, around 77% seen once; the top ten hold approximately 8%. Material: PBMCs. These receptor sequences come from a female donor in good health and CMV-seronegative. Each CDR3 is given with its conserved first and last residue. Fields, in order: D gene, V gene, clone size, J gene, CDR3 DNA, CDR3 protein. A D gene is named only where the DNA matches it firmly. The size of a clone is reported for some rows only, either as once, few or many, or as a class for expanded clones.

TRBD1,TRBV18,once,TRBJ1-4,TGTGCCAGCTCCCCCGGACAGGGTGGGACTAATGAAAAACTGTTTTTT,CASSPGQGGTNEKLFF
.,TRBV20-1,.,TRBJ1-2,TGCAGTGTTAAGACAGACTATGGCTACACCTTC,CSVKTDYGYTF
.,TRBV19,.,TRBJ2-7,TGTGCCAGTAGTCTCCGGGGGAATTACGAGCAGTACTTC,CASSLRGNYEQYF
TRBD2,TRBV10-3,.,TRBJ2-1,TGTGCCAGCAGTTACGGGGGGGAGCAGTTCTTC,CASSYGGEQFF
TRBD1,TRBV6-6,.,TRBJ2-7,TGTGCCAGCAGTTCCCAGGGGGTTTCCTACGAGCAGTACTTC,CASSSQGVSYEQYF
TRBD1,TRBV28,.,TRBJ1-2,TGTGCCAACTTACCTCGACAGGGAGGCCATAATGGCTACACCTTC,CANLPRQGGHNGYTF
.,TRBV7-5,.,TRBJ1-5,TGTGCCAGAAGCTGGACCCTACAGGACAGCAATCAGCCCCAGCATTTT,CARSWTLQDSNQPQHF
.,TRBV2,.,TRBJ2-5,TGTGCCAGCAGACCCCTAGGAGAAGAGACCCAGTACTTC,CASRPLGEETQYF
.,TRBV14,.,TRBJ2-7,TGTGCCAGCAGCCAAAACAGGGCTTTGAGTTACGAGCAGTACTTC,CASSQNRALSYEQYF
TRBD1,TRBV10-3,.,TRBJ2-6,TGTGCCATCAGAGGGGGACAGGGGACCGGGGCCAACGTCCTGACTTTC,CAIRGGQGTGANVLTF
TRBD1,TRBV10-3,.,TRBJ1-1,TGTGCCATCAGTGACTCAGGGCAGGGGGCTCGCAACACTGAAGCTTTCTTT,CAISDSGQGARNTEAFF
TRBD2,TRBV27,.,TRBJ2-7,TGTGCCAGCAGTTGGGGAGTAGCGGGGGGCCGGGCCCACGAGCAGTACTTC,CASSWGVAGGRAHEQYF
.,TRBV19,.,TRBJ1-5,TGTGCCAGTAGTATCACAGGCACGGGTGGCAATCAGCCCCAGCATTTT,CASSITGTGGNQPQHF
TRBD2,TRBV28,.,TRBJ2-6,TGTGCCAGCAGTCTTAGCGGGGGGAGGGGCTCTGGGGCCAACGTCCTGACTTTC,CASSLSGGRGSGANVLTF
TRBD1,TRBV9,.,TRBJ2-7,TGTGCCAGCAGCGTAGAGGGGGCCTATACCTACGAGCAGTACTTC,CASSVEGAYTYEQYF
.,TRBV27,.,TRBJ1-2,TGTGCCAGCGGCCCCGGGACTCTCTACACCTTC,CASGPGTLYTF
.,TRBV7-8,.,TRBJ2-2,TGTGCCAGCAGCTTATGGGGGGCGAACACCGGGGAGCTGTTTTTT,CASSLWGANTGELFF
TRBD1,TRBV28,few,TRBJ2-7,TGTGCCAGCAGTTCTCGGACAGGGGTCTCCTACGAGCAGTACTTC,CASSSRTGVSYEQYF
TRBD1,TRBV2,.,TRBJ1-1,TGTGCCTATACGCAGGACAGGGGCACTGAAGCTTTCTTT,CAYTQDRGTEAFF
.,TRBV6-5,.,TRBJ1-4,TGTGCCAGCAGCCAGGACAGTAATAATGAAAAACTGTTTTTT,CASSQDSNNEKLFF
.,TRBV6-5,.,TRBJ1-2,TGTGCCAGCACCCACGGGGATTTAAGCTATGGCTACACCTTC,CASTHGDLSYGYTF
TRBD1,TRBV10-3,.,TRBJ2-3,TGTGCCAGCAGTGAAGAGACAGGGTCAGGAGATACGCAGTATTTT,CASSEETGSGDTQYF